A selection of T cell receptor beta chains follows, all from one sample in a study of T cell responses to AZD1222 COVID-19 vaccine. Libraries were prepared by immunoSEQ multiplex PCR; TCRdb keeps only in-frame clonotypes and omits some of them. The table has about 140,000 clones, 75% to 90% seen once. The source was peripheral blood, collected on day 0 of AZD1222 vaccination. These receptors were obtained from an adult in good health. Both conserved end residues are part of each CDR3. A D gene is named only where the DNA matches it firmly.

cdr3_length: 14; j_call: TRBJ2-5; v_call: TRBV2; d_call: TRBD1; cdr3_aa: CASRTDRGLETQYF
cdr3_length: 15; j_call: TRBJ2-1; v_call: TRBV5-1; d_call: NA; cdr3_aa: CASSLDGGSGNEQFF
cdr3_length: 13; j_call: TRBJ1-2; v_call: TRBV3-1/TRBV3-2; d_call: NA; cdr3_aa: CASSQAGGGGYTF
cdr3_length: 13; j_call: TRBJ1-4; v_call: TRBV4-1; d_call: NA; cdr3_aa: CASSQVQLEKLFF
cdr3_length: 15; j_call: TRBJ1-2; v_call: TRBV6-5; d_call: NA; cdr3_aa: CASSYDGRINYGYTF
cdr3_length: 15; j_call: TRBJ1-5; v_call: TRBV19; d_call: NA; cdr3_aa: CASSLLDTFNQPQHF
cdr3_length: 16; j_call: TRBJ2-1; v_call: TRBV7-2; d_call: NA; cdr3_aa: CASSYSGGAGGNEQFF
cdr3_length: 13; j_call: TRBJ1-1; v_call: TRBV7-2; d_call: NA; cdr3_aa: CASSVQTNTEAFF
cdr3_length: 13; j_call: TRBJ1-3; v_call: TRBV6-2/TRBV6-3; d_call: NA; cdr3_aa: CASSYPSGNTIYF
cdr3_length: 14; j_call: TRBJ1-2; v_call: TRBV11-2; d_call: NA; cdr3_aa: CASSLEYEQHGYTF
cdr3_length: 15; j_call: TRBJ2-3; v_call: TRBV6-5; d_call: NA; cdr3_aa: CASSTPGLRTDTQYF
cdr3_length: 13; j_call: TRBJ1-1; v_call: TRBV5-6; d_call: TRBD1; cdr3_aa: CASSRQGWTEAFF
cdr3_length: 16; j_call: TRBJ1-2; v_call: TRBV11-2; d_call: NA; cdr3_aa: CASSLVGQPPPYGYTF
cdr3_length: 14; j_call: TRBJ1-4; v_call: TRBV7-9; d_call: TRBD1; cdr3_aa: CASSYGQAREKLFF